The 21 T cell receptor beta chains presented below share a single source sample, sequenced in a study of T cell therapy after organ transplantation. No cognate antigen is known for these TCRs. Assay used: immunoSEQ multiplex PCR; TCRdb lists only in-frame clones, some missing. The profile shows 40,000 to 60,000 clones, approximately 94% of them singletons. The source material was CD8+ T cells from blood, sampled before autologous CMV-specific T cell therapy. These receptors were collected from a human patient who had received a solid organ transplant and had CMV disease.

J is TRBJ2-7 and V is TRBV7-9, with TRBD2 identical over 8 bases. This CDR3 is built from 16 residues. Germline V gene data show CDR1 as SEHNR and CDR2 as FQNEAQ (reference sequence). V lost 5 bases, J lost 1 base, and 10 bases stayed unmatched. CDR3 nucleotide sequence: TGTGCCAGCAGCGAAATAATGGGACTAGTTTCCTACGAGCAGTACTTC. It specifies CASSEIMGLVSYEQYF.

CDR3 sequence reads: CASSSRTGGLSDTQYF. As DNA, the CDR3 is TGTGCCAGCAGTTCCCGAACAGGGGGCCTTTCAGATACGCAGTATTTT. V usage is TRBV27 and J usage is TRBJ2-3; TRBD1 aligns across 9 bases. The CDR3 has 16 amino acids. After removal of 4 bases from V and 4 bases from J, the junction contained 9 bases not matched to a gene. The V gene's germline CDR1 is MNHEY and CDR2 SMNVEV (reference sequence).

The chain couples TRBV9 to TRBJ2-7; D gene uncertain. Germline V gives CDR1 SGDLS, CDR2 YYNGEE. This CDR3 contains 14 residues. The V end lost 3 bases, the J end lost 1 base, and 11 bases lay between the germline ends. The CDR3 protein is CASSADDISYEQYF. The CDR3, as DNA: TGTGCCAGCAGCGCCGATGACATATCCTACGAGCAGTACTTC.

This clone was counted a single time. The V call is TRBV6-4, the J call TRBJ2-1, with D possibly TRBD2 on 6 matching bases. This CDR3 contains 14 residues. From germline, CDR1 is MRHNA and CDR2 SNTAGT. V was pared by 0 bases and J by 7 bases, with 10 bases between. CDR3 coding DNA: TGTGCCAGCAGTGACTCGACTAGGGCGAATGAGCAGTTCTTC. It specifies CASSDSTRANEQFF.

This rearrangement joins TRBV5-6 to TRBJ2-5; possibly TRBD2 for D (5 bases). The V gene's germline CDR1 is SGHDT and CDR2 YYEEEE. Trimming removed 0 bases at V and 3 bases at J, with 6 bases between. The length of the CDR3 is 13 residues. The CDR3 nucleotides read TGTGCCAGCAGCTTGGACGGGAAAGAGACCCAGTACTTC. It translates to CASSLDGKETQYF.

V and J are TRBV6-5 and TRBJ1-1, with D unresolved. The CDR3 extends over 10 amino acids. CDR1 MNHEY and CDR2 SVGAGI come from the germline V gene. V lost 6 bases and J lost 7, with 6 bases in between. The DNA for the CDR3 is TGTGCCAGCAGGCCTAATGAAGCTTTCTTT. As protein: CASRPNEAFF.

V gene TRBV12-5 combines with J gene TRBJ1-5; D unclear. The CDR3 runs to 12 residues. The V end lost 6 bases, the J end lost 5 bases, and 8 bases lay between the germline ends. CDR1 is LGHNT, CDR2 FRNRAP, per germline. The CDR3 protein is CASGWVDQPQHF. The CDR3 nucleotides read TGTGCTAGTGGCTGGGTGGATCAGCCCCAGCATTTT.

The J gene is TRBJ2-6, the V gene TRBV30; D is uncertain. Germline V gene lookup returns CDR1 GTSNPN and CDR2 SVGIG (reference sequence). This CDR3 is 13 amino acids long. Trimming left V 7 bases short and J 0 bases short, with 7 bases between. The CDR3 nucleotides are TGTGCCTTGTCGGACTCTGGGGCCAACGTCCTGACTTTC. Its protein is CALSDSGANVLTF.

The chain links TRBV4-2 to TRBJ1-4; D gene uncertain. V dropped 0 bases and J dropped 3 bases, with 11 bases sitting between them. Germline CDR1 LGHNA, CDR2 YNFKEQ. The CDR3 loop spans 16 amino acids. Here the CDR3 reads CASSQDFDGANEKLFF. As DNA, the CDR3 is TGTGCCAGCAGCCAAGACTTTGACGGTGCTAATGAAAAACTGTTTTTT.

CDR3 residues: CASSFVGRAEDTQYF. CDR3 nucleotide sequence: TGCGCCAGCAGCTTCGTCGGGAGGGCCGAAGATACGCAGTATTTT. J is TRBJ2-3 and V is TRBV5-1; 8 nucleotides align to TRBD2. Germline lookup yields CDR1 SGHRS and CDR2 YFSETQ. The CDR3 sequence is 15 residues long. J was trimmed by 5 bases and V by 2 bases; bases with no gene match: 7.

The CDR3 loop is CASSRGQGGPGVGNTIYF. The CDR3 DNA reads TGCGCCAGCAGCCGCGGACAGGGGGGGCCCGGCGTTGGAAACACCATATATTTT. The chain recombines TRBV5-1 with TRBJ1-3, with TRBD1 matching 10 bases. CDR1 is SGHRS, CDR2 YFSETQ, per germline. This CDR3 region has 18 residues. V shed 4 bases, J shed 3 bases, and the junction held 13 bases outside the gene matches.

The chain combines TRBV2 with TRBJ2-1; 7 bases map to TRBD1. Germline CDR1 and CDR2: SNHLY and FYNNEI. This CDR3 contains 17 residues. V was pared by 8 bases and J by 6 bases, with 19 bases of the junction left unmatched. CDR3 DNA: TGTGCCAGCGGCAGAATACCCGGGACAGAGGGCTTCAATGAGCAGTTCTTC. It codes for CASGRIPGTEGFNEQFF.

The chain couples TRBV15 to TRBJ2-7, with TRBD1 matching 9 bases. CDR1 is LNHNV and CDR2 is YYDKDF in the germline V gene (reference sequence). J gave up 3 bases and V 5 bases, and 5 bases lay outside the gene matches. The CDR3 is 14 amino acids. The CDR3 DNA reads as TGTGCCACCAGCTCTCGGACAGGGGACTACGAGCAGTACTTC. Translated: CATSSRTGDYEQYF.

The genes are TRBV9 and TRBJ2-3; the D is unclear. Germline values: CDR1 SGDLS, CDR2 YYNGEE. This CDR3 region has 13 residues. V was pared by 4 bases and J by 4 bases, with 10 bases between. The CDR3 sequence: CASSPSVADTQYF. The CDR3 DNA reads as TGTGCCAGCAGCCCCAGCGTGGCAGATACGCAGTATTTT. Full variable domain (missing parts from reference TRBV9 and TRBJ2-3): DSGVTQTPKHLITATGQRVTLRCSPRSGDLSVYWYQQSLDQGLQFLIQYYNGEERAKGNILERFSAQQFPDLHSELNLSSLELGDSALYFCASSPSVADTQYFGPGTRLTVL.

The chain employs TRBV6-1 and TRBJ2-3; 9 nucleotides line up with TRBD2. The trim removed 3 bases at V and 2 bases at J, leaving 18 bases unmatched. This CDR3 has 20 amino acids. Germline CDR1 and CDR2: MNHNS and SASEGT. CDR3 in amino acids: CASSDGFVAGGLANTDTQYF. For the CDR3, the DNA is TGTGCCAGCAGTGACGGTTTCGTGGCAGGGGGACTAGCAAACACAGATACGCAGTATTTT.

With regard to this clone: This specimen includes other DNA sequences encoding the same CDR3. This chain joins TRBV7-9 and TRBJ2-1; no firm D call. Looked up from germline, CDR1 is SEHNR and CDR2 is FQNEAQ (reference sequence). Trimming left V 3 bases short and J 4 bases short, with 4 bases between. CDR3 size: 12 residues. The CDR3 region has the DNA TGTGCCAGCAGCTTGTCGTACAATGAGCAGTTCTTC. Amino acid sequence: CASSLSYNEQFF.

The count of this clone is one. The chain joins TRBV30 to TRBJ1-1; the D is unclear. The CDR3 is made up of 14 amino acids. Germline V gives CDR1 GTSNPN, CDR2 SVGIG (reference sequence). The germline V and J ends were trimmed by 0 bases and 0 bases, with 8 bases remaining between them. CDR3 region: CAWSVPPMNTEAFF. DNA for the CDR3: TGTGCCTGGAGTGTACCCCCAATGAACACTGAAGCTTTCTTT.

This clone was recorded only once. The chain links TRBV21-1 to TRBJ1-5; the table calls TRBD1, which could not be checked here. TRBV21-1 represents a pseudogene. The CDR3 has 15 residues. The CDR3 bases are TGTGCCAGCAGCACTCTAGGGGGCGCCCATCAGCCCCAGCATTTT. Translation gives CASSTLGGAHQPQHF.

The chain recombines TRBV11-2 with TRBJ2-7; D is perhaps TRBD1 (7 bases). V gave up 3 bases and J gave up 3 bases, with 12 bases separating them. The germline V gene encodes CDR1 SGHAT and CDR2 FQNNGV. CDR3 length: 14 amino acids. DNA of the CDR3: TGTGCCAGCAGCTTCTCTCAGGGGGGCTACGAGCAGTACTTC. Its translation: CASSFSQGGYEQYF.

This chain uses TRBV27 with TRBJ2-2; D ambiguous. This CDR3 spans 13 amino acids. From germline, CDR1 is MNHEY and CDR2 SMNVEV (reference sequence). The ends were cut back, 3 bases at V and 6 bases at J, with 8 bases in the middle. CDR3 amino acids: CASSFSGAGELFF. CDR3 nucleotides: TGTGCCAGCAGTTTCTCTGGGGCCGGGGAGCTGTTTTTT.

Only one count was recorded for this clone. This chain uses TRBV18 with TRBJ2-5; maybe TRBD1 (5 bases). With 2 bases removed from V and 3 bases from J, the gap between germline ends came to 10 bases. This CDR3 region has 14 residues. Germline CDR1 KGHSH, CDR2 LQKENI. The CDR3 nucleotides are TGTGCCAGCTCACCAGACTTCAGGGAAGAGACCCAGTACTTC. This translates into CASSPDFREETQYF. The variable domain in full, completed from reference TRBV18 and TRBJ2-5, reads NAGVMQNPRHLVRRRGQEARLRCSPMKGHSHVYWYRQLPEEGLKFMVYLQKENIIDESGMPKERFSAEFPKEGPSILRIQQVVRGDSAAYFCASSPDFREETQYFGPGTRLLVL.